Presented here are 29 T cell receptor beta chains from one specimen sequenced in a study of blood T cells in healthy people across ages. Primed by a sample-barcoded 5' primer and a J-beta primer mix, a second PCR proceeded for 7 to 11 cycles. TCRdb processed the 5' RACE reads anew with MiXCR; each CDR3 protein has one entry. The sample consists of 600,000 to 850,000 distinct CDR3 sequences, around 40% of them appearing once. Sequenced: blood. These receptors were collected from a woman aged 55 to 70 in good health.

For the CDR3, the DNA is TGCAGCGTTGCATCCCAGGGTTCGGCGGAGACCCAGTACTTC. It is translated as CSVASQGSAETQYF. The gene calls are TRBV29-1 and TRBJ2-5; D perhaps matches TRBD1 (5 bases). The CDR3 extends over 14 amino acids. V dropped 4 bases and J dropped 5 bases, with 17 bases sitting between them. Germline CDR1 SQVTM, CDR2 ANQGSEA.

The chain has TRBV20-1 and TRBJ1-1; possible D gene TRBD1, 5 bases. The germline V and J ends were trimmed by 1 base and 7 bases, with 7 bases remaining between them. The CDR3 length is 11 residues. Germline-derived CDR1 and CDR2 are DFQATT and SNEGSKA (reference sequence). The CDR3 loop reads CSARGGFEAFF. The CDR3 bases are TGCAGTGCTAGAGGGGGCTTTGAAGCTTTCTTT.

The chain carries TRBV20-1 and TRBJ2-1; 12 bases line up with TRBD2. Germline-derived CDR1 and CDR2 are DFQATT and SNEGSKA (reference sequence). J was trimmed by 6 bases and V by 3 bases; bases with no gene match: 9. The CDR3 length is 16 residues. Here the CDR3 reads CSASSSGGAGFNEQFF. CDR3 bases: TGCAGTGCTAGTTCTAGCGGGGGGGCCGGTTTCAATGAGCAGTTCTTC.

This chain uses TRBV28 with TRBJ2-4; D remains unclear. In germline, CDR1 is MDHEN, CDR2 SYDVKM. This CDR3 has 15 residues. Between the trimmed V and J ends, which lost 2 bases and 0 bases, there was a span of 8 bases. CDR3 in amino acids: CASSLPDLAKNIQYF. The CDR3, as DNA: TGTGCCAGCAGTTTACCAGATCTAGCCAAAAACATTCAGTACTTC. The complete variable domain, with remaining parts taken from reference TRBV28 and TRBJ2-4, reads DVKVTQSSRYLVKRTGEKVFLECVQDMDHENMFWYRQDPGLGLRLIYFSYDVKMKEKGDIPEGYSVSREKKERFSLILESASTNQTSMYLCASSLPDLAKNIQYFGAGTRLSVL.

This chain joins TRBV20-1 and TRBJ2-1; tentatively, D is TRBD1 (6 bases). The DNA end is a closer match to TRBJ2-7, so the J assignment may be wrong. Germline CDR1 and CDR2: DFQATT and SNEGSKA (reference sequence). The length of the CDR3 is 13 residues. The CDR3 sequence is CSARKTGLSEQYF. The CDR3 coding sequence is TGCAGTGCTAGAAAGACAGGTCTTTCCGAGCAGTACTTC.

This clonotype occurred a few times. This may stem from a read error, because a much larger clone lies one nucleotide away. The V and J genes are TRBV5-6 and TRBJ2-4, with D tentatively TRBD2 (6 bases). TRBJ2-7 explains the end of the DNA better; the J call may be wrong. In germline, CDR1 is SGHDT, CDR2 YYEEEE. This CDR3 has 16 amino acids. CDR3 residues: CASSFPGRGEDYEQYF. In DNA form, the CDR3 reads TGTGCCAGCAGCTTCCCCGGGAGAGGAGAGGACTACGAGCAGTACTTC.

V and J are TRBV6-2 or TRBV6-3 and TRBJ2-7, with 8 bases fitting TRBD1. There are 14 residues in the CDR3. Germline V gives CDR1 MNHEY, CDR2 SVGEGT. The V segment lost 6 bases and the J segment 10 bases; nucleotides outside the gene matches: 14. The CDR3 reads CASSPGGQGFDQYF. The CDR3 bases are TGTGCCAGCAGCCCCGGAGGACAGGGTTTCGATCAGTACTTC.

The J gene is TRBJ1-2, the V gene TRBV14; D unclear. Germline V CDR1 and CDR2: SGHDN, FVKESK. Trimming shortened V by 0 bases and J by 2 bases, and 10 bases separated the two germline ends. This CDR3 has 15 residues. CDR3 DNA sequence: TGTGCCAGCAGCCAAGATGGGAGGGCCAACTATGGCTACACCTTC. Translating gives CASSQDGRANYGYTF.

This clonotype came up a few times. The chain uses TRBV28 and TRBJ2-1, with 11 bases matching TRBD2. Germline V gene data show CDR1 as MDHEN and CDR2 as SYDVKM. V lost 5 bases to trimming and J lost 8 bases; unmatched junction nucleotides: 8. The CDR3 runs 15 residues. The CDR3 coding sequence is TGTGCCAGCAGTCTACTAGCGGGAGAAATGGATGAGCAGTTCTTC. Translated, it gives CASSLLAGEMDEQFF. Complete variable domain (other parts from reference TRBV28 and TRBJ2-1): DVKVTQSSRYLVKRTGEKVFLECVQDMDHENMFWYRQDPGLGLRLIYFSYDVKMKEKGDIPEGYSVSREKKERFSLILESASTNQTSMYLCASSLLAGEMDEQFFGPGTRLTVL.

This clonotype appeared many times. The J gene is TRBJ2-7, the V gene TRBV6-6; the D is unclear. The CDR3 runs to 16 residues. Germline CDR1 and CDR2: MNHNY and SVGAGI (reference sequence). The germline V and J ends were trimmed by 2 bases and 1 base, with 15 bases remaining between them. CDR3: CASSYDPALKSYEQYF. In DNA form, the CDR3 reads TGTGCCAGCAGTTACGACCCAGCCCTTAAATCCTACGAGCAGTACTTC.

This clonotype was observed many times. This sequence joins TRBV4-1 and TRBJ2-6; D gene ambiguous. The CDR3 contains 15 residues. Germline V gene lookup returns CDR1 MGHRA and CDR2 YSYEKL. Deletions cut 4 bases from V and 0 bases from J, with 7 bases between. This CDR3 reads CASSRTDSGANVLTF. CDR3 nucleotides: TGCGCCAGCAGCCGCACAGACTCTGGGGCCAACGTCCTGACTTTC.

The gene calls are TRBV12-3 or TRBV12-4 and TRBJ1-6; 7 positions match TRBD1. V trimming: 7 bases; J trimming: 9 bases; junction bases outside the gene matches: 9. The CDR3 sequence is 14 residues long. This chain's CDR3 is CASTRQGTLSPLHF. In DNA form, the CDR3 reads TGTGCCAGCACTAGACAGGGAACGCTTTCACCCCTCCACTTT.

This clonotype was seen only a few times. This chain uses TRBV6-4 with TRBJ1-2; 9 bases map to TRBD1. The germline gives CDR1 MRHNA, CDR2 SNTAGT. V lost 2 bases and J lost 4; bases outside the gene matches: 5. The CDR3 is 15 residues long. In DNA form, the CDR3 reads TGTGCCAGCAGTGACCGGGACAGGGATGGCTATGGCTACACCTTC. Its translation is CASSDRDRDGYGYTF.

CDR3 nucleotides: TGTGCCAGCAGTTGGACAGGGGGCGTCCGGGACGGGGCCAACGTCCTGACTTTC. It is translated as CASSWTGGVRDGANVLTF. The chain is built from TRBV27 and TRBJ2-6, with TRBD1 matching 11 bases. This CDR3 has 18 residues. Germline-derived CDR1 and CDR2 are MNHEY and SMNVEV (reference sequence). With 4 bases clipped from V and 4 bases from J, the junction kept 9 bases outside the gene matches. Supplemented by reference TRBV27 and TRBJ2-6, the full variable domain reads EAQVTQNPRYLITVTGKKLTVTCSQNMNHEYMSWYRQDPGLGLRQIYYSMNVEVTDKGDVPEGYKVSRKEKRNFPLILESPSPNQTSLYFCASSWTGGVRDGANVLTFGAGSRLTVL.

This clonotype was counted many times. J is TRBJ2-7 and V is TRBV13, with D perhaps TRBD1 (7 bases). CDR3 size: 15 residues. Trimming left V 2 bases short and J 2 bases short, with 13 bases between. Germline loops: CDR1 PRHDT, CDR2 FYEKMQ (reference sequence). The CDR3 coding sequence is TGTGCCAGCAGCTTATGGCAGGGGGGCACCTACGAGCAGTACTTC. Translation gives CASSLWQGGTYEQYF.

The chain employs TRBV6-2 or TRBV6-3 and TRBJ2-3; TRBD2 is a possible D gene (5 bases). Germline values: CDR1 MNHEY, CDR2 SVGEGT. The V end was cut by 8 bases, the J end by 1 base, with 13 bases between. The CDR3 extends over 14 amino acids. The CDR3 nucleotides are TGTGCCAGCGTCCCGGGGATGGGCACAGATACGCAGTATTTT. Its protein product is CASVPGMGTDTQYF.

The V gene is TRBV20-1, the J gene TRBJ2-3, with 7 bases matching TRBD2. Germline CDR1 and CDR2: DFQATT and SNEGSKA (reference sequence). CDR3 size: 14 residues. V shed 5 bases and J 0 bases; nucleotides not matched to a gene: 5. In DNA form, the CDR3 reads TGCAGTGCTTACAGAGCGGGAAGCACAGATACGCAGTATTTT. Protein product: CSAYRAGSTDTQYF.

The genes are TRBV3-1 and TRBJ2-1, with 8 bases lining up with TRBD1. This CDR3 region has 15 residues. Unmatched junction bases numbered 7, after V lost 1 base and J lost 8 bases. The V gene's germline CDR1 is LGHDT and CDR2 YNNKEL (reference sequence). Here the CDR3 reads CASSQGRQGSHEQFF. The CDR3 DNA sequence: TGTGCCAGCAGCCAAGGCCGACAGGGGAGCCATGAGCAGTTCTTC.

The chain combines TRBV7-9 with TRBJ2-5, with D unclear. The better agreement between TRBJ2-7 and the DNA end casts doubt on the J call. Germline lookup yields CDR1 SEHNR and CDR2 FQNEAQ (reference sequence). This CDR3 is built from 12 residues. CDR3 region: CASSGSKYEQYF. In DNA, the CDR3 is TGTGCCAGCTCCGGATCAAAGTACGAGCAGTACTTC.

The rearrangement uses TRBV11-2 and TRBJ2-1; a possible D gene is TRBD1 (6 bases). Germline V CDR1 and CDR2: SGHAT, FQNNGV. CDR3 length: 15 amino acids. Trimming took off 5 bases at V and 5 bases at J, with 16 bases between the two ends. DNA of the CDR3: TGTGCCAGCAGCCGGAAGACAGGTATAAACAATGAGCAGTTCTTC. Protein sequence: CASSRKTGINNEQFF. The full variable domain, rest sourced from reference TRBV11-2 and TRBJ2-1, is EAGVAQSPRYKIIEKRQSVAFWCNPISGHATLYWYQQILGQGPKLLIQFQNNGVVDDSQLPKDRFSAERLKGVDSTLKIQPAKLEDSAVYLCASSRKTGINNEQFFGPGTRLTVL.

This clonotype was recorded only once. J is TRBJ1-2 and V is TRBV7-9; TRBD1 is a possible D gene (5 bases). This CDR3 contains 13 residues. The V end lost 0 bases, the J end lost 10 bases, and 12 bases lay between the germline ends. Germline CDR1 is SEHNR and CDR2 is FQNEAQ (reference sequence). The CDR3 DNA is TGTGCCAGCAGCTTAGCGGGGGGGGATGTCTACACCTTC. Its translation: CASSLAGGDVYTF.

The CDR3 sequence: CASSSLSGDEKLFF. As DNA, the CDR3 is TGTGCCAGCAGTTCTCTGTCAGGGGATGAAAAACTGTTTTTT. The chain uses TRBV27 and TRBJ1-4; maybe TRBD1 (6 bases). Trimming removed 4 bases at V and 6 bases at J, with 12 bases between. Germline CDR1 MNHEY, CDR2 SMNVEV (reference sequence). CDR3 length: 14 residues.

The chain carries TRBV6-5 and TRBJ1-2; tentatively, D is TRBD1 (6 bases). With 5 bases removed from V and 6 bases from J, the gap between germline ends came to 19 bases. The CDR3 covers 15 residues. The germline CDR1 and CDR2 sequences are MNHEY and SVGAGI. The CDR3 coding sequence is TGTGCCAGCAGTCCGGGTGGGACAACCCATCATGGCTACACCTTC. It codes for CASSPGGTTHHGYTF.

This clonotype was counted ten times or more. The chain uses TRBV6-1 and TRBJ1-5; weak D call: TRBD1 (5 bases). The CDR3 is made up of 14 amino acids. The V gene's germline CDR1 is MNHNS and CDR2 SASEGT. V lost 3 bases, J lost 6 bases, and 12 bases lay in between. The CDR3 bases are TGTGCCAGCAGTGAGGGTCAGGGCGCTCAGCCCCAGCATTTT. Protein product: CASSEGQGAQPQHF.

The rearrangement links TRBV5-1 to TRBJ2-5; TRBD2 might be the D (5 bases). The V end was cut by 4 bases, the J end by 5 bases, with 21 bases between. Germline V gives CDR1 SGHRS, CDR2 YFSETQ. The CDR3 runs to 16 residues. The CDR3 is CASSPFLGAPVETQYF. In nucleotides, the CDR3 is TGCGCCAGCAGCCCTTTCCTGGGAGCTCCGGTCGAGACCCAGTACTTC.

In this sample, this clonotype turned up once. This sequence joins TRBV20-1 and TRBJ2-4; 10 nucleotides agree with TRBD2. The tail of the sequence fits TRBJ2-7 better, so the J call may be wrong. The CDR3 is made up of 13 amino acids. CDR1 DFQATT and CDR2 SNEGSKA come from the germline V gene (reference sequence). The CDR3 protein is CSASGTSAYEQYF. The CDR3 coding sequence is TGCAGTGCTAGCGGGACTAGCGCGTACGAGCAGTACTTC.

The genes are TRBV28 and TRBJ1-5, with D possibly matching TRBD1 (5 bases). This CDR3 is 18 amino acids long. V dropped 3 bases and J dropped 2 bases, with 20 bases sitting between them. In germline, CDR1 is MDHEN, CDR2 SYDVKM. For the CDR3, the DNA is TGTGCCAGCAGTTTCCGGACATCCAAGCCTATTCGCAATCAGCCCCAGCATTTT. Its translation is CASSFRTSKPIRNQPQHF.

This chain joins TRBV19 and TRBJ2-3, with TRBD2 identical over 8 bases. The CDR3 totals 14 residues. Germline lookup yields CDR1 LNHDA and CDR2 SQIVND (reference sequence). The junction had 4 bases not matched to a gene; V was cut back by 4 bases and J by 4 bases. CDR3 region: CASSKAGVADTQYF. The DNA for the CDR3 is TGTGCCAGTAGTAAAGCGGGAGTCGCAGATACGCAGTATTTT.

This clonotype showed up many times. This chain connects TRBV18 to TRBJ1-2, with 8 bases that match TRBD1. Germline CDR1 and CDR2: KGHSH and LQKENI. Trimming removed 8 bases from V and 4 bases from J; junction bases left unmatched: 6. The CDR3 sequence is 13 residues long. In nucleotides, the CDR3 is TGTGCCAGCAGTCCCGACAGGGGCTATGGCTACACCTTC. Translating it yields CASSPDRGYGYTF.